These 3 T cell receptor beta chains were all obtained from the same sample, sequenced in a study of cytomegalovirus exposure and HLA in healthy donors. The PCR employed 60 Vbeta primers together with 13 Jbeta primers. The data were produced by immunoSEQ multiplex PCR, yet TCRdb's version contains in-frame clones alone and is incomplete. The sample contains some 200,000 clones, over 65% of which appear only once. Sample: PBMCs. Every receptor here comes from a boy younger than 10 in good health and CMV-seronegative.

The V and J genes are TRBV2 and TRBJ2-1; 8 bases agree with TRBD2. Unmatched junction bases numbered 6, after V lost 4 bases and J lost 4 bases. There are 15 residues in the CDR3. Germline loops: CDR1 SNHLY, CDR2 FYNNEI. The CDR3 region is CASSVVSGAYNEQFF. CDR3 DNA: TGTGCCAGCAGTGTTGTTAGCGGGGCATACAATGAGCAGTTCTTC.

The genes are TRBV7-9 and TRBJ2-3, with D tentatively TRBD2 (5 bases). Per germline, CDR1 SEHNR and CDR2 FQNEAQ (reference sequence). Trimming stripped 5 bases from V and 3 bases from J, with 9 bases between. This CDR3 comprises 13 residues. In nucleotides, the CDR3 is TGTGCCAGCAGCCCCCGGGGAACAGATACGCAGTATTTT. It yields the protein CASSPRGTDTQYF.

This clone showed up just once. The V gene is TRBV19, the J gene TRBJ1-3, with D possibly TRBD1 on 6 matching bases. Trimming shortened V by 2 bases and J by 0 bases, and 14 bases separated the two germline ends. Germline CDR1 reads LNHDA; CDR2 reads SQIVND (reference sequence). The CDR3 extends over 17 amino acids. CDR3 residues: CASSILPRGASGNTIYF. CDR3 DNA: TGTGCCAGTAGTATACTCCCACGGGGGGCCTCTGGAAACACCATATATTTT. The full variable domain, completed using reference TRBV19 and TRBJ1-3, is DGGITQSPKYLFRKEGQNVTLSCEQNLNHDAMYWYRQDPGQGLRLIYYSQIVNDFQKGDIAEGYSVSREKKESFPLTVTSAQKNPTAFYLCASSILPRGASGNTIYFGEGSWLTVV.